A selection of T cell receptor beta chains follows, all from one sample in a study of beta chain features in type 1 diabetes. Method: immunoSEQ multiplex PCR; TCRdb's copy keeps in-frame clones and lacks some. The profile shows under 850,000 clones, 13% of them singletons. Sequencing was performed on naive CD4+ T cells from blood. The source is a young man with type 1 diabetes. CDR3s include the opening cysteine and the closing phenylalanine or tryptophan. D genes are given only for firm matches. The listing skips clone size in some rows; elsewhere it reads once, few, many or a size class.

j_call	clone_size	d_call	v_call	cdr3_length	cdr3_nt	cdr3_aa
TRBJ2-7	-	TRBD1	TRBV15	18	TGTGCCACCAGCAGGCCGGACAGGGGGCCCCCTTACTCCTACGAGCAGTACTTC	CATSRPDRGPPYSYEQYF
TRBJ2-5	few	-	TRBV10-2	16	TGCGCCAGCAGTGGTTCGTATAGGACCGATGAAGAGACCCAGTACTTC	CASSGSYRTDEETQYF
TRBJ2-3	few	TRBD2	TRBV5-4	15	TGTGCCAGCAGCTTGGTGGCTAGCGGTACAGATACGCAGTATTTT	CASSLVASGTDTQYF
TRBJ1-1	few	-	TRBV20-1	11	TGCAGTGCTTCAGGGTTGACTGAAGCTTTCTTT	CSASGLTEAFF
TRBJ2-2	-	TRBD1	TRBV4-1	17	TGCGCCAGCAGCCAAGCCCCTACAGGGGGTGGTACCGGGGAGCTGTTTTTT	CASSQAPTGGGTGELFF
TRBJ1-4	-	-	TRBV29-1	11	TGCAGCGTTAATGCGGACGAAAAACTGTTTTTT	CSVNADEKLFF
TRBJ1-5	-	-	TRBV6-1	8	TGTAAAAATCAGCCCCAGCATTTT	CKNQPQHF
TRBJ1-2	-	-	TRBV30	13	TGTGCCTCCTTTCTTGGGGGAAGTTATGGCTACACCTTC	CASFLGGSYGYTF
TRBJ2-3	-	TRBD1	TRBV4-2	16	TGTGCCAGCAGCCAAGATCCGACAGGGCCCCCAGATACGCAGTATTTT	CASSQDPTGPPDTQYF
TRBJ2-7	-	TRBD1	TRBV7-2	15	TGTGCCAGCAGCTTTAGACAGGGGGTTCCTCGCGAGCAGTACTTC	CASSFRQGVPREQYF
TRBJ1-3	few	-	TRBV27	17	TGTGCCAGCAGTTTATCGCGGGACACAGCCGCTGGAAACACCATATATTTT	CASSLSRDTAAGNTIYF
TRBJ2-1	-	-	TRBV5-1	19	TGCGCCAGCAGCTTGGCGGTTACAGGGTCCACGGTCTCCTACAATGAGCAGTTCTTC	CASSLAVTGSTVSYNEQFF
TRBJ1-1	-	TRBD1	TRBV19	18	TGTGCCAGTAGTGTGCCCCCGCTGACAGGGGCCGTGAACACTGAAGCTTTCTTT	CASSVPPLTGAVNTEAFF
TRBJ2-3	once	TRBD1	TRBV6-5	13	TGTGCCAGCAGCCCAGGGGGAGCAGATACGCAGTATTTT	CASSPGGADTQYF
TRBJ1-2	few	-	TRBV4-1	16	TGCGCCAGCAGCCCCCTAAGGCCGTGGGGGGAAGGTGGCTACACCTTC	CASSPLRPWGEGGYTF
TRBJ2-7	few	-	TRBV6-1	12	TGTGCCAGCAGTCCTTTCTCCTACGAGCAGTACTTC	CASSPFSYEQYF
TRBJ2-3	-	-	TRBV19	14	TGTGCCAGTAGTATACGGGTGGGTACAGATACGCAGTATTTT	CASSIRVGTDTQYF
TRBJ1-2	-	-	TRBV5-1	14	TGCGCCAGCAGCTTGAGTCACGATAACTATGGCTACACCTTC	CASSLSHDNYGYTF
TRBJ1-1	-	-	TRBV27	11	TGTGCCAGCAGTGGCTTGAGGGGAGCTTTCTTT	CASSGLRGAFF
TRBJ1-5	-	-	TRBV18	15	TGTGCCAGCTCACCCAGGGTCATTAGCAATCAGCCCCAGCATTTT	CASSPRVISNQPQHF
TRBJ1-2	-	-	TRBV6-4	18	TGTGCCAGCAGTGGGGAGCCACTCTGGCAGGGAATCCCCCATGGCTACACCTTC	CASSGEPLWQGIPHGYTF
TRBJ1-6	-	-	TRBV7-9	15	TGTGCCAGCAGCTTAGACAGGGTCTATAATTCACCCCTCCACTTT	CASSLDRVYNSPLHF
TRBJ2-7	few	TRBD1	TRBV6-1	18	TGTGCCAGCAGTGAAGCCGACAGGGGGCGATTGATCGCCTACGAGCAGTACTTC	CASSEADRGRLIAYEQYF
TRBJ2-2	-	-	TRBV5-6	16	TGTGCCAGCAGCTTGGGGGGGCTCCCGAACACCGGGGAGCTGTTTTTT	CASSLGGLPNTGELFF
TRBJ2-3	few	-	TRBV10-3	13	TGTGCCATCAACAGCAGGGACACAGATACGCAGTATTTT	CAINSRDTDTQYF
TRBJ1-5	-	-	TRBV2	14	TGTGCCAGCAGTGAGCTTTCGAGCGATCAGCCCCAGCATTTT	CASSELSSDQPQHF
TRBJ1-5	few	-	TRBV2	15	TGTGCCAGCAGTGAGGCGACGGGGGTGAATCAGCCCCAGCATTTT	CASSEATGVNQPQHF
TRBJ1-5	few	TRBD1	TRBV25-1	14	TGTGCCAGCAGTACAGGGGGAGCTAATCAGCCCCAGCATTTT	CASSTGGANQPQHF
TRBJ2-3	few	-	TRBV29-1	14	TGCAGCGTTGATCGGGTCTATCCCACAGATACGCAGTATTTT	CSVDRVYPTDTQYF
TRBJ1-6	-	-	TRBV6-6	14	TGTGCCAGCAGTTACGGGGGATTAGGTTCACCCCTCCACTTT	CASSYGGLGSPLHF
TRBJ1-1	-	-	TRBV5-1	14	TGCGCCAGCAGCTCGACAGGAAAGGACACTGAAGCTTTCTTT	CASSSTGKDTEAFF
TRBJ1-1	-	-	TRBV30	16	TGTGCCTGGAGTGTAGGGCAGGATCTTCCGAACACTGAAGCTTTCTTT	CAWSVGQDLPNTEAFF
TRBJ1-5	-	TRBD1	TRBV6-1	14	TGTGCCAGCAGGGGACAGGGAGGCAATCAGCCCCAGCATTTT	CASRGQGGNQPQHF
TRBJ1-2	-	-	TRBV4-1	16	TGCGCCAGCAGGGGTGGGCCGCCGATTGAGGACTATGGCTACACCTTC	CASRGGPPIEDYGYTF
TRBJ1-1	-	-	TRBV29-1	13	TGCAGCGCCGGACCGGGCCCGGCCACTGAAGCTTTCTTT	CSAGPGPATEAFF
TRBJ1-1	-	-	TRBV30	14	TGTGCCTGGACCGTGGGTCTCCTGAACACTGAAGCTTTCTTT	CAWTVGLLNTEAFF
TRBJ2-2	few	-	TRBV7-2	15	TGTGCCAGCCCCCTTTCGCGGGGGAACACCGGGGAGCTGTTTTTT	CASPLSRGNTGELFF
TRBJ1-6	-	-	TRBV25-1	16	TGTGCCAGCAGTAACCTAGGGGCGGTGGGGGATTCACCCCTCCACTTT	CASSNLGAVGDSPLHF
TRBJ2-7	-	-	TRBV2	14	TGTGCCAGCAGGCGGGGACGGCAATCCTACGAGCAGTACTTC	CASRRGRQSYEQYF
TRBJ1-5	-	-	TRBV18	15	TGTGCCAGCTCACCGGGACATGGGGTGCCCCAGCCCCAGCATTTT	CASSPGHGVPQPQHF
TRBJ2-1	few	-	TRBV27	14	TGTGCCAGCAGTAGGGCCTACTCCTACAATGAGCAGTTCTTC	CASSRAYSYNEQFF
TRBJ1-5	-	TRBD1	TRBV5-6	15	TGTGCCAGCAGCTTGTGGTACAGGGGGACTCAGCCCCAGCATTTT	CASSLWYRGTQPQHF
TRBJ1-2	-	-	TRBV27	15	TGTGCCAGCAGTTTATATCGACAGGATGGCTATGGCTACACCTTC	CASSLYRQDGYGYTF